A single sample gave rise to the 9 T cell receptor beta chains below, sequenced in a study of post-analysis software for immune sequencing data. Notes on the study in general: Four or five TRBV segments were more frequent in patients than controls; TRBV5-6, TRBV5-1 and TRBV20-1 belonged to this group.

TCR beta libraries were prepared from cDNA with unique molecular identifiers. One entry per CDR3 protein, called by TCRdb with MiXCR from the PCR reads. The sample carries roughly 670,000 distinct CDR3 sequences, 59% recorded once. Their antigen targets remain unknown. Source material: blood. The receptors were sampled from a girl aged 2 to 10 with multiple sclerosis.

The chain recombines TRBV12-5 with TRBJ2-5; D could derive from TRBD1 or TRBD2 (7 bases each). In germline, CDR1 is LGHNT, CDR2 FRNRAP. The CDR3 consists of 14 residues. The V end was cut by 4 bases, the J end by 1 base, with 10 bases between. CDR3 bases: TGTGCTAGTGGTTCAGGGGGGGGCCAAGAGACCCAGTACTTC. Protein: CASGSGGGQETQYF.

The rearrangement links TRBV6-6 to TRBJ2-1; TRBD1 might be the D (6 bases). Per the germline V gene, CDR1 is MNHNY and CDR2 is SVGAGI (reference sequence). The V end was cut by 0 bases, the J end by 7 bases, with 13 bases between. This CDR3 region has 15 residues. CDR3 residues: CASSYSPGVRNEQFF. DNA for the CDR3: TGTGCCAGCAGTTACTCCCCAGGGGTGCGGAATGAGCAGTTCTTC.

The chain carries TRBV28 and TRBJ2-3; 9 bases agree with TRBD1. This CDR3 has 15 residues. The germline CDR1 and CDR2 sequences are MDHEN and SYDVKM. Trimming cost V 7 bases and J 1 base; bases outside gene matches: 6. CDR3 residues: CASNTRDRGTDTQYF. Here the CDR3 DNA reads TGTGCCAGCAATACTAGGGACAGGGGCACAGATACGCAGTATTTT. Complete variable domain (other parts from reference TRBV28 and TRBJ2-3): DVKVTQSSRYLVKRTGEKVFLECVQDMDHENMFWYRQDPGLGLRLIYFSYDVKMKEKGDIPEGYSVSREKKERFSLILESASTNQTSMYLCASNTRDRGTDTQYFGPGTRLTVL.

The chain uses TRBV12-3 or TRBV12-4 and TRBJ2-7; D is unresolved. V gave up 0 bases and J gave up 6 bases, with 9 bases separating them. This CDR3 has 13 amino acids. CDR3 sequence: CASSLAPPGEQYF. Here the CDR3 DNA reads TGTGCCAGCAGTTTAGCCCCTCCTGGCGAGCAGTACTTC.

The CDR3 sequence: CASSLGAGEGLTEAFF. The CDR3 DNA sequence: TGTGCCAGCAGCTTAGGAGCAGGGGAAGGATTGACTGAAGCTTTCTTT. This chain links TRBV11-2 with TRBJ1-1, with D perhaps matching TRBD1 (6 bases). V was shortened by 1 base and J by 5 bases, with 17 bases between the two germline ends. This CDR3 region has 16 residues. Germline V gene data show CDR1 as SGHAT and CDR2 as FQNNGV.

The sample holds a few counts of this clonotype. V usage is TRBV5-1 and J usage is TRBJ2-5; D is perhaps TRBD1 (6 bases). Germline assignment: CDR1 SGHRS and CDR2 YFSETQ. Between the trimmed V and J ends, which lost 4 bases and 1 base, there was a span of 14 bases. The CDR3 has 15 amino acids. CDR3 coding DNA: TGCGCCAGCAGCGTACAGGGAAGGGGCCAAGAGACCCAGTACTTC. Translation gives CASSVQGRGQETQYF.

The genes are TRBV4-2 and TRBJ2-1; D gene uncertain. The CDR3 is 15 residues long. V was cut by 0 bases and J by 2 bases, with 8 bases left in between. The germline V gene has CDR1 LGHNA and CDR2 YNFKEQ. For the CDR3, the DNA is TGTGCCAGCAGCCAAGAAAGTCGGGCCTACAATGAGCAGTTCTTC. Translated: CASSQESRAYNEQFF.

V usage is TRBV20-1 and J usage is TRBJ2-5, with 10 bases identical to TRBD1. After removal of 5 bases from V and 5 bases from J, the junction contained 11 bases not matched to a gene. Germline V CDR1 and CDR2: DFQATT, SNEGSKA (reference sequence). The CDR3 is made up of 15 amino acids. DNA for the CDR3: TGCAGTGCTCGCGTGACAGGGGGCAAGGGGGAGACCCAGTACTTC. This encodes CSARVTGGKGETQYF.

The V and J genes are TRBV10-3 and TRBJ2-3; TRBD2 matches 7 bases. J lost 2 bases, V lost 3 bases, and 2 bases had no gene match. The CDR3 spans 14 residues. Germline CDR1 and CDR2: ENHRY and SYGVKD. CDR3: CAISDRGVTDTQYF. The CDR3 DNA follows: TGTGCCATCAGTGATCGGGGGGTCACAGATACGCAGTATTTT.